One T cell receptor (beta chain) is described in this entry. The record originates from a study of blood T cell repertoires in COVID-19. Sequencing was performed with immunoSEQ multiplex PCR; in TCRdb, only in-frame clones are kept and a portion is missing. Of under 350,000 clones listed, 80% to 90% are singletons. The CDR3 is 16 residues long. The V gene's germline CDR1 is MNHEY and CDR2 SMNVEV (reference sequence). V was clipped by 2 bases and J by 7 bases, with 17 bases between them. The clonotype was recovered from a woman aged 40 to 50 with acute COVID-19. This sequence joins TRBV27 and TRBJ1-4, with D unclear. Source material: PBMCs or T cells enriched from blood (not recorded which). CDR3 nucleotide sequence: TGTGCCAGCAGTTTACGCATCCAAGGAGGAGGTGAAAAACTGTTTTTT. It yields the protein CASSLRIQGGGEKLFF.